This note documents a single T cell receptor beta chain sequence. The antigen remains unidentified. Aged 18 to 65, hyperthyroidism patients had been newly diagnosed, with under 2 months' duration. Other autoimmune diseases, uncontrolled infections, pregnancy or lactation excluded patients from enrollment. This record comes from a study of Graves' ophthalmopathy and Graves' hyperthyroidism. Broader study findings: Both a roughly 66% sensitivity and a 72.22% specificity characterized the model's predictions of ophthalmopathy progression.

CDR3 regions of TCR beta were amplified from RNA transcripts. An opening RT-PCR round employed HTBI primers and preceded a second-round multiplex PCR. MiXCR was run by TCRdb on the multiplex PCR reads, yielding one entry per CDR3 protein. Of fewer than 650,000 distinct CDR3 sequences in the sample, around a fifth are singletons; the top ten hold approximately 7%. Sequencing input: peripheral blood. This receptor was identified in a woman aged 18-30 years with stable Graves' hyperthyroidism. Some clones in this sample may be carry-over from other donors' samples.

CDR3 DNA: TGTGCCAGTAGTATCCCAGGGATGGACACCGGGGAGCTGTTTTTT. Translation: CASSIPGMDTGELFF. J is TRBJ2-2 and V is TRBV19, with a tentative D call TRBD1 (5 bases). The germline V and J ends were trimmed by 3 bases and 3 bases, with 11 bases remaining between them. Germline CDR1 reads LNHDA; CDR2 reads SQIVND (reference sequence). The CDR3 extends over 15 amino acids.